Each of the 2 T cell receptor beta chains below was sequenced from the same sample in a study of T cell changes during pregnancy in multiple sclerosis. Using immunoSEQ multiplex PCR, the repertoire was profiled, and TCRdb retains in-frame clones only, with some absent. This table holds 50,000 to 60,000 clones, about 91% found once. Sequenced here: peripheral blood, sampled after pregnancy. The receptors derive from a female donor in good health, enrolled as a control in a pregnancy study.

Here the CDR3 reads CASSPGDRGPYEQYF. The CDR3 DNA reads as TGTGCCAGCTCACCAGGGGACAGGGGTCCCTACGAGCAGTACTTC. The J gene is TRBJ2-7, the V gene TRBV18, with 10 bases that match TRBD1. After removal of 2 bases from V and 2 bases from J, the junction contained 3 bases not matched to a gene. Germline V gives CDR1 KGHSH, CDR2 LQKENI. The CDR3 extends over 15 amino acids.

CDR3 sequence reads: CASSYSPQGYEQFF. The DNA of the CDR3 is TGTGCCAGCAGCTACTCACCACAGGGGTATGAGCAGTTCTTC. This chain uses TRBV5-4 with TRBJ2-1, with 7 bases identical to TRBD1. The CDR3 has 14 amino acids. V lost 3 bases to trimming and J lost 8 bases; unmatched junction nucleotides: 8. Germline CDR1 reads SGHNT; CDR2 reads YYREEE (reference sequence). Full variable domain (missing parts from reference TRBV5-4 and TRBJ2-1): ETGVTQSPTHLIKTRGQQVTLRCSSQSGHNTVSWYQQALGQGPQFIFQYYREEENGRGNFPPRFSGLQFPNYSSELNVNALELDDSALYLCASSYSPQGYEQFFGPGTRLTVL.